A selection of T cell receptor beta chains follows, all from one sample in a study of T-cell reconstitution after alpha-beta-depleted transplantation in children. TCRdb redid the calling of the PCR reads with MiXCR, one entry per CDR3 protein. Of more than 200,000 distinct CDR3 sequences in the sample, under 20% are singletons; the top ten hold around two fifths. The specimen comprised PBMCs, mostly from graft donor cells, sampled 360 days after TCRalphabeta/CD19-depleted stem cell transplant. The receptors derive from a male patient aged 2-9 years who had a stem cell transplant for acute lymphoblastic leukemia, so the T cells may come from the graft donor. CDR3s include the opening cysteine and the closing phenylalanine or tryptophan. A D gene is named only where the DNA matches it firmly. A row's size may be missing; if present it is once, few, many or a size class.

TRBD1 - TRBJ2-2 TRBV5-1 CASSPGQGPNTGELFF TGCGCCAGCAGCCCTGGACAGGGACCGAACACCGGGGAGCTGTTTTTT
- many TRBJ2-1 TRBV29-1 CSVEDHPGSSYNEQFF TGCAGCGTTGAAGATCACCCGGGGAGCTCCTACAATGAGCAGTTCTTC
- - TRBJ2-3 TRBV25-1 CASSDDRGTDTQYF TGTGCCAGCAGTGATGACCGGGGCACAGATACGCAGTATTTT
TRBD1 - TRBJ1-1 TRBV7-9 CASSVRGAGGSEAFF TGTGCCAGCAGCGTAAGAGGGGCAGGGGGCTCAGAAGCTTTCTTT
- - TRBJ2-3 TRBV6-2/TRBV6-3 CASSQQPSTDTQYF TGTGCCAGCAGTCAACAGCCTAGCACAGATACGCAGTATTTT
TRBD2 few TRBJ2-2 TRBV11-2 CASSPGLAGANTGELFF TGTGCCAGCAGCCCCGGACTAGCGGGAGCGAACACCGGGGAGCTGTTTTTT
TRBD2 - TRBJ2-1 TRBV29-1 CSVASAGDYNEQFF TGCAGCGTTGCCTCTGCGGGGGACTACAATGAGCAGTTCTTC
- few TRBJ1-1 TRBV11-2 CASSPNPQAYTEAFF TGTGCCAGCAGCCCCAACCCCCAGGCATACACTGAAGCTTTCTTT
- many TRBJ2-7 TRBV20-1 CRVQPGTDWHEYEQYF TGCAGAGTACAACCTGGGACTGACTGGCACGAGTACGAGCAGTACTTC
- once TRBJ2-1 TRBV12-3/TRBV12-4 CASSLMAGLSNEQFF TGTGCCAGCAGTTTAATGGCGGGGTTATCCAATGAGCAGTTCTTC
- - TRBJ1-4 TRBV12-3/TRBV12-4 CASSFSGTENEKLFF TGTGCCAGCAGTTTCTCCGGGACGGAAAATGAAAAACTGTTTTTT
- - TRBJ2-3 TRBV5-1 CASSFAGFLDTQYF TGCGCCAGCAGCTTCGCGGGATTCCTTGATACGCAGTATTTT
- few TRBJ1-1 TRBV5-1 CASSLLRDTEAFF TGCGCCAGCAGCTTGCTTAGGGACACTGAAGCTTTCTTT
- - TRBJ1-4 TRBV10-3 CAIRDGREGVSEKLFF TGTGCCATCAGGGATGGACGGGAGGGCGTGAGTGAAAAACTGTTTTTT
- many TRBJ2-1 TRBV7-6 CASSHERYNEQFF TGTGCCAGCAGCCATGAGAGGTACAATGAGCAGTTCTTC
TRBD2 many TRBJ2-1 TRBV5-1 CASSVSGGPYNEQFF TGCGCCAGCAGCGTGAGCGGGGGACCCTACAATGAGCAGTTCTTC
TRBD2 - TRBJ2-3 TRBV5-1 CASSGKTGTSGGSTDTQYF TGCGCCAGCAGCGGAAAAACCGGGACTAGCGGGGGAAGCACAGATACGCAGTATTTT
- - TRBJ1-2 TRBV3-1 CASSPMTASNYGYTF TGTGCCAGCAGCCCCATGACAGCTTCTAACTATGGCTACACCTTC
TRBD2 - TRBJ2-2 TRBV12-3/TRBV12-4 CASSLEAGETGELFF TGTGCCAGCAGTTTAGAAGCGGGGGAGACCGGGGAGCTGTTTTTT
TRBD1 few TRBJ2-5 TRBV29-1 CSVGQGALQETQYF TGCAGCGTTGGTCAGGGGGCATTACAAGAGACCCAGTACTTC
- - TRBJ2-7 TRBV7-2 CASSPLTQYEQYF TGTGCCAGCAGCCCCTTAACACAGTACGAGCAGTACTTC
- - TRBJ2-7 TRBV5-5 CASSLLGAGSYEQYF TGTGCCAGCAGCCTCTTAGGGGCGGGTTCGTACGAGCAGTACTTC
- many TRBJ2-3 TRBV5-1 CASSLEWARNTDTQYF TGCGCCAGCAGCTTGGAATGGGCGCGGAACACAGATACGCAGTATTTT
TRBD1 - TRBJ2-1 TRBV25-1 CASSDRTGKNEQFF TGTGCCAGCAGTGACCGGACAGGGAAAAATGAGCAGTTCTTC
TRBD1 - TRBJ1-6 TRBV10-3 CAISEKAGTGGSPLHF TGTGCCATCAGTGAGAAAGCCGGGACAGGCGGTTCACCCCTCCACTTT
TRBD1 few TRBJ2-1 TRBV7-2 CASSQRQGAYNEQFF TGTGCCAGCAGCCAACGACAGGGAGCCTACAATGAGCAGTTCTTC
- - TRBJ2-5 TRBV12-3/TRBV12-4 CASSLYLGETQYF TGTGCCAGCAGTTTATACCTGGGAGAGACCCAGTACTTC
TRBD1 many TRBJ2-4 TRBV12-3/TRBV12-4 CASSRGTAVNIQYF TGTGCCAGCAGCAGGGGGACAGCTGTAAACATTCAGTACTTC
TRBD2 - TRBJ2-5 TRBV20-1 CSAGSGSELAGGTKETQYF TGCAGTGCTGGCAGTGGGTCAGAACTAGCGGGAGGTACCAAAGAGACCCAGTACTTC
TRBD1 many TRBJ2-1 TRBV10-3 CAISEGAGGYYNEQFF TGTGCCATCAGTGAAGGGGCAGGGGGCTACTACAATGAGCAGTTCTTC
TRBD2 - TRBJ2-7 TRBV7-2 CASSRAGGPYEQYF TGTGCCAGCAGCCGAGCGGGAGGGCCGTACGAGCAGTACTTC
- few TRBJ1-1 TRBV19 CASSILGFTEAFF TGTGCCAGTAGTATTCTGGGCTTTACTGAAGCTTTCTTT
TRBD2 many TRBJ2-1 TRBV9 CASSSGGSSYNEQFF TGTGCCAGCAGTAGCGGGGGGAGCTCCTACAATGAGCAGTTCTTC
TRBD1 - TRBJ2-5 TRBV13 CASSSTTGGETQYF TGTGCCAGCAGCTCTACGACAGGGGGAGAGACCCAGTACTTC
- - TRBJ2-5 TRBV20-1 CSARGVPFWETQYF TGCAGTGCTAGGGGGGTACCCTTTTGGGAGACCCAGTACTTC
- - TRBJ2-7 TRBV30 CAWSESVYEQYF TGTGCCTGGAGTGAATCTGTCTACGAGCAGTACTTC
TRBD1 - TRBJ1-4 TRBV2 CASSELGQINEKLFF TGTGCCAGCAGTGAACTGGGACAGATTAATGAAAAACTGTTTTTT
- - TRBJ2-7 TRBV7-2 CASSFTPYEQYF TGTGCCAGCAGCTTTACCCCCTACGAGCAGTACTTC
- many TRBJ2-5 TRBV7-7 CASSLSSRGETQYF TGTGCCAGCAGCTTAAGTAGCAGGGGAGAGACCCAGTACTTC
- - TRBJ1-4 TRBV27 CASNNGAFGGKLFF TGTGCCAGCAATAACGGGGCGTTTGGAGGGAAACTGTTTTTT
TRBD1 - TRBJ1-2 TRBV12-3/TRBV12-4 CASSSWVLTGGGYTF TGTGCCAGCAGCTCTTGGGTACTTACAGGGGGCGGCTACACCTTC
- - TRBJ2-3 TRBV14 CASSQNGHFNTDTQYF TGTGCCAGCAGCCAAAACGGACACTTCAATACAGATACGCAGTATTTT
- - TRBJ2-1 TRBV7-6 CASSLGPAAADNEQFF TGTGCCAGCAGCTTAGGGCCAGCGGCTGCCGACAATGAGCAGTTCTTC
TRBD1 - TRBJ2-2 TRBV20-1 CSAAGQGNTGELFF TGCAGTGCTGCCGGACAGGGTAACACCGGGGAGCTGTTTTTT
- few TRBJ2-1 TRBV7-9 CASSLDSALPNEQFF TGTGCCAGCAGCTTAGACAGCGCGCTTCCCAATGAGCAGTTCTTC
TRBD1 - TRBJ1-1 TRBV20-1 CSARPRTGLSNTEAFF TGCAGTGCTAGACCCCGGACAGGGCTCAGTAACACTGAAGCTTTCTTT
- few TRBJ2-6 TRBV7-6 CASSLFLAAFSGANVLTF TGTGCCAGCAGCTTATTTTTGGCCGCTTTCTCTGGGGCCAACGTCCTGACTTTC
TRBD2 - TRBJ2-2 TRBV6-2/TRBV6-3 CASSFGTGTRTGELFF TGTGCCAGCAGTTTCGGAACCGGGACTAGAACCGGGGAGCTGTTTTTT
- many TRBJ2-7 TRBV4-2 CASSQGKTYEQYF TGTGCCAGCAGCCAAGGGAAAACCTACGAGCAGTACTTC
- few TRBJ2-7 TRBV2 CASSLFSTRAQQEDEQYF TGTGCCAGCAGTTTATTTTCGACAAGAGCCCAACAGGAGGACGAGCAGTACTTC
- few TRBJ2-1 TRBV5-1 CASRSLLNEQFF TGCGCCAGCAGGTCCCTCCTAAATGAGCAGTTCTTC
- - TRBJ2-2 TRBV29-1 CSVQGRLTGELFF TGCAGCGTTCAGGGGCGCCTCACCGGGGAGCTGTTTTTT
- many TRBJ2-1 TRBV14 CASSQASNEQFF TGTGCCAGCAGCCAGGCTAGCAATGAGCAGTTCTTC
- few TRBJ2-3 TRBV6-2/TRBV6-3 CASSYEAGDVSTDTQYF TGTGCCAGCAGTTACGAGGCAGGGGACGTGAGCACAGATACGCAGTATTTT
- - TRBJ2-5 TRBV30 CAWRGARGKETQYF TGTGCCTGGAGGGGAGCCAGGGGCAAAGAGACCCAGTACTTC